The 8 T cell receptor beta chains given below trace back to one sample, sequenced in a study of identifying expanded T cells in peripheral blood. Measured with immunoSEQ multiplex PCR; TCRdb has only the in-frame clones, and not every one. The table records 50,000 to 60,000 clones, around four fifths of them present only once. What was sequenced was blood. The receptor set was obtained from a person aged 18 to 70 in good health.

V gene TRBV30 combines with J gene TRBJ1-6; unclear D gene. The V gene's germline CDR1 is GTSNPN and CDR2 SVGIG (reference sequence). The CDR3 is 13 amino acids. Trimming removed 5 bases from V and 4 bases from J, with 9 bases in between. The CDR3 reads CAWAALYNSPLHF. The CDR3 nucleotides are TGTGCCTGGGCAGCTCTTTATAATTCACCCCTCCACTTT.

The chain recombines TRBV12-5 with TRBJ2-1; no firm D call. Germline V gene data show CDR1 as LGHNT and CDR2 as FRNRAP. Trimming pared 3 bases from V and 5 bases from J, leaving 2 bases between. The CDR3 length is 11 residues. DNA of the CDR3: TGTGCTAGTGGTTTCCACAATGAGCAGTTCTTC. Translating gives CASGFHNEQFF. The complete variable domain, with remaining parts taken from reference TRBV12-5 and TRBJ2-1, reads DARVTQTPRHKVTEMGQEVTMRCQPILGHNTVFWYRQTMMQGLELLAYFRNRAPLDDSGMPKDRFSAEMPDATLATLKIQPSEPRDSAVYFCASGFHNEQFFGPGTRLTVL.

To note about this clone: This specimen includes other DNA sequences encoding the same CDR3. The rearrangement joins TRBV7-9 to TRBJ1-2, with D tentatively TRBD1 (5 bases). V shed 3 bases and J shed 6 bases, with 11 bases lying between them. Germline V lookup: CDR1 SEHNR, CDR2 FQNEAQ (reference sequence). The CDR3 has 13 residues. Here the CDR3 reads CASSLQGGHGYTF. The CDR3 DNA is TGTGCCAGCAGCTTGCAGGGTGGGCATGGCTACACCTTC. The whole variable domain, filled in from reference TRBV7-9 and TRBJ1-2, reads DTGVSQNPRHKITKRGQNVTFRCDPISEHNRLYWYRQTLGQGPEFLTYFQNEAQLEKSRLLSDRFSAERPKGSFSTLEIQRTEQGDSAMYLCASSLQGGHGYTFGSGTRLTVV.

The V gene is TRBV5-4, the J gene TRBJ1-1, with no clear D. V lost 2 bases to trimming and J lost 3 bases, with 11 bases between them. Germline V gene lookup returns CDR1 SGHNT and CDR2 YYREEE (reference sequence). CDR3 length: 14 residues. The CDR3 DNA reads TGTGCCAGCAGCTTTAGCGGCACCTACACTGAAGCTTTCTTT. Residues: CASSFSGTYTEAFF.

Points on this clone: This sample includes further DNA sequences coding for the same CDR3. This chain links TRBV5-1 with TRBJ1-3, with D hard to call. This CDR3 has 15 residues. Germline loops: CDR1 SGHRS, CDR2 YFSETQ. Trimming pared 1 base from V and 0 bases from J, leaving 8 bases between. CDR3 in DNA: TGCGCCAGCAGCTTGCTACCGAACTCTGGAAACACCATATATTTT. Its protein product is CASSLLPNSGNTIYF.

CDR3 sequence: CASSVVGVGNTDTQYF. CDR3 coding DNA: TGTGCCAGCAGCGTAGTGGGGGTTGGGAACACAGATACGCAGTATTTT. V and J are TRBV9 and TRBJ2-3; D may correspond to TRBD1 or TRBD2 (5 bases each). The CDR3 runs to 16 residues. Trimming pared 0 bases from V and 2 bases from J, leaving 13 bases between. The germline V gene has CDR1 SGDLS and CDR2 YYNGEE. Combining the CDR3 with reference TRBV9 and TRBJ2-3 gives the whole variable domain DSGVTQTPKHLITATGQRVTLRCSPRSGDLSVYWYQQSLDQGLQFLIQYYNGEERAKGNILERFSAQQFPDLHSELNLSSLELGDSALYFCASSVVGVGNTDTQYFGPGTRLTVL.

The chain joins TRBV20-1 to TRBJ1-1; 8 nucleotides align to TRBD1. The CDR3 extends over 11 amino acids. Per germline, CDR1 DFQATT and CDR2 SNEGSKA (reference sequence). The trim removed 7 bases at V and 4 bases at J, leaving 2 bases unmatched. The CDR3 coding sequence is TGCAGTGGTACAGGGGGCACTGAAGCTTTCTTT. Residues: CSGTGGTEAFF.

The CDR3 sequence: CSVRGGSGNTIYF. CDR3 DNA: TGCAGCGTTCGGGGAGGCTCAGGAAACACCATATATTTT. This chain uses TRBV29-1 with TRBJ1-3; D is ambiguous. The CDR3 runs 13 residues. Germline values: CDR1 SQVTM, CDR2 ANQGSEA. Trimming pared 5 bases from V and 4 bases from J, leaving 12 bases between. Looking up the rest from reference TRBV29-1 and TRBJ1-3 gives the full variable domain: SAVISQKPSRDICQRGTSLTIQCQVDSQVTMMFWYRQQPGQSLTLIATANQGSEATYESGFVIDKFPISRPNLTFSTLTVSNMSPEDSSIYLCSVRGGSGNTIYFGEGSWLTVV.